The clone carrying this T cell receptor beta chain came up a few times. These data come from a study of graft-versus-host responses after intestinal transplantation. Study details: Recipients were given multivisceral, liver-intestinal, or isolated intestinal transplants. For two to three years after anti-thymocyte globulin induction, all recipients took tacrolimus and steroids.

Repertoires were generated with immunoSEQ multiplex PCR, while TCRdb's copy carries only in-frame clones and drops some. The profile shows 11,000 to 15,000 clones, about 36% of them singletons. The sequencing here drew on alloreactive CD4+ T cells from a mixed lymphocyte reaction culture, taken before intestinal transplant. Stated subset: CFSE-low proliferating T cells sorted from approximately 6-day pre-transplant mixed lymphocyte reaction (GvH or HvG direction). The clonotype was recovered from a human patient who received an intestinal transplant.

The CDR3 spells CASSLPQGGEQFF. The CDR3, as DNA: TGCGCCAGCAGCTTACCACAGGGGGGTGAGCAGTTCTTC. The chain has TRBV5-1 and TRBJ2-1, with 8 positions matching TRBD1. The CDR3 loop spans 13 amino acids. Losses at the gene ends were 2 bases for V and 9 bases for J; bases not matched to a gene: 4. Germline V gene sequence: CDR1 SGHRS, CDR2 YFSETQ.